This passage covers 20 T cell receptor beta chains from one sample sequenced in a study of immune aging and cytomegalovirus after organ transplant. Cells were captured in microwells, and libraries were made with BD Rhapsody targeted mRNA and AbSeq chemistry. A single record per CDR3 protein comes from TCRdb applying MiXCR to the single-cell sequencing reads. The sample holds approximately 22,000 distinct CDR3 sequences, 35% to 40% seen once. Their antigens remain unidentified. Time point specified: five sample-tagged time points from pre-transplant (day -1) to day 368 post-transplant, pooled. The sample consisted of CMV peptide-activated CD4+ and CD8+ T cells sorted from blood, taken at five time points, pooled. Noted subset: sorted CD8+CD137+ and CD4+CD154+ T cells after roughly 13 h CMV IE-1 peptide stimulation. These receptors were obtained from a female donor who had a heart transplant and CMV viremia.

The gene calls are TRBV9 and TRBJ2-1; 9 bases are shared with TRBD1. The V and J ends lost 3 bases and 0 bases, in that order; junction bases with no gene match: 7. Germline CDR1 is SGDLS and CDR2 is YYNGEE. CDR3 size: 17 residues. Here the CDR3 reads CASSASNRGPSYNEQFF. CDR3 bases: TGTGCCAGCAGCGCCTCGAACAGGGGGCCCTCCTACAATGAGCAGTTCTTC.

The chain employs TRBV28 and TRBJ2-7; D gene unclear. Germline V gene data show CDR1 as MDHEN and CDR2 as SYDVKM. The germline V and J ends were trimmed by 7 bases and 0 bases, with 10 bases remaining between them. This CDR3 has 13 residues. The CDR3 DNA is TGTGCCAGCAATTTGTACACCTCCTACGAGCAGTACTTC. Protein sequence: CASNLYTSYEQYF.

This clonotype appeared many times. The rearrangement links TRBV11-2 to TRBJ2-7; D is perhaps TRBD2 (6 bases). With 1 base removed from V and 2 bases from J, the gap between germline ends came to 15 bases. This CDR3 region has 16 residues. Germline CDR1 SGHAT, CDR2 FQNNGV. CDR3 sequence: CASSLGRDARPYEQYF. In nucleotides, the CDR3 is TGTGCCAGCAGCTTAGGGCGGGACGCGAGACCCTACGAGCAGTACTTC.

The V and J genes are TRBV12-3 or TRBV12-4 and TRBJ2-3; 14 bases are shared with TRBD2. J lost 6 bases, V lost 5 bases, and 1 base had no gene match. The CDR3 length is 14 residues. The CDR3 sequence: CASSRTSGRDTQYF. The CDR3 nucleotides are TGTGCCAGCAGTCGGACTAGCGGGAGGGATACGCAGTATTTT.

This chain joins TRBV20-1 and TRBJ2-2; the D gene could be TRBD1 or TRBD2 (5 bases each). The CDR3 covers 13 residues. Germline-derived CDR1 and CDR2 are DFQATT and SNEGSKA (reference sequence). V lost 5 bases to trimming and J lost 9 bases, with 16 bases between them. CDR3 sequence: CSAVMGVGRELFF. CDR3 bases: TGCAGTGCTGTTATGGGGGTCGGGCGGGAGCTGTTTTTT.

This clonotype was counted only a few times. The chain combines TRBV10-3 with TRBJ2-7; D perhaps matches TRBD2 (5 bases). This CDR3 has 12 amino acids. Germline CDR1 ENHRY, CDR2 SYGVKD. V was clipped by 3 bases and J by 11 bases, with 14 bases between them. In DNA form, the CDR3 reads TGTGCCATCAGTGACTCCCCAGACGGGGAGTACTTC. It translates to CAISDSPDGEYF.

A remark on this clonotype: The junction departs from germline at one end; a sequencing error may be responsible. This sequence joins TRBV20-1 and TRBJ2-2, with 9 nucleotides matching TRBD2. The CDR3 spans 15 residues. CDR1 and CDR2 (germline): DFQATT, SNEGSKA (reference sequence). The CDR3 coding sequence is TGCGGTGCTAGAGATTTAGCGGGAGTTACTGGGGAGCTGATTTTT. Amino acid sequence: CGARDLAGVTGELIF.

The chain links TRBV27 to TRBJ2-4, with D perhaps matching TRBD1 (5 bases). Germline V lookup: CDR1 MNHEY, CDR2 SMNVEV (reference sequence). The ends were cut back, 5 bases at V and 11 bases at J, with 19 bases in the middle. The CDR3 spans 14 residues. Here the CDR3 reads CASSLIRSLGVQYF. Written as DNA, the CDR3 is TGTGCCAGCAGTCTCATCCGGTCGCTAGGGGTTCAGTACTTC.

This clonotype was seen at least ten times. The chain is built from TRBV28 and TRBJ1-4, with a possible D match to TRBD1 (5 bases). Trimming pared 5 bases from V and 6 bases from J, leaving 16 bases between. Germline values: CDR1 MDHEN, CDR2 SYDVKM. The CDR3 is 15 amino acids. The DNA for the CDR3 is TGTGCCAGCAGTCCCCGACCAGGGAAGGATGAAAAACTGTTTTTT. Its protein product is CASSPRPGKDEKLFF.

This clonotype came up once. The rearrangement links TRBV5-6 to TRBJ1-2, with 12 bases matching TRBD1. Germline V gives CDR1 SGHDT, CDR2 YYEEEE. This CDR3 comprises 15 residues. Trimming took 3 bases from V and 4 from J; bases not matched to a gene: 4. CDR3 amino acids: CASSYRGQGAYGYTF. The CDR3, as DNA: TGTGCCAGCAGCTACCGGGGACAGGGGGCCTATGGCTACACCTTC.

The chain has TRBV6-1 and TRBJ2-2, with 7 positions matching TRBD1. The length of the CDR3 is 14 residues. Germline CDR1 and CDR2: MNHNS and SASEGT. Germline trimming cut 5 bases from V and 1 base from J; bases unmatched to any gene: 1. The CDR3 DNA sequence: TGTGCCAGCAGTCGGACAGGGAACACCGGGGAGCTGTTTTTT. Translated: CASSRTGNTGELFF.

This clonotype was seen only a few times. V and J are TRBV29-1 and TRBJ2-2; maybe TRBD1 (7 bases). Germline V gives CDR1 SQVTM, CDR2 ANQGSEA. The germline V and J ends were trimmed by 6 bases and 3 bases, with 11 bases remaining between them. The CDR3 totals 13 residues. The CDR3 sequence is CSVGGQYTGELFF. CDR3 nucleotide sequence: TGCAGCGTGGGGGGACAGTACACCGGGGAGCTGTTTTTT.

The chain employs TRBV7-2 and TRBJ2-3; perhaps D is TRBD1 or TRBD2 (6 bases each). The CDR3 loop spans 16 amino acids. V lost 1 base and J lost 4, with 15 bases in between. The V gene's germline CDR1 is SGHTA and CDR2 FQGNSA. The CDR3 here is CASSLVQGWRADTQYF. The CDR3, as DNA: TGTGCCAGCAGCTTAGTACAGGGATGGAGGGCAGATACGCAGTATTTT.

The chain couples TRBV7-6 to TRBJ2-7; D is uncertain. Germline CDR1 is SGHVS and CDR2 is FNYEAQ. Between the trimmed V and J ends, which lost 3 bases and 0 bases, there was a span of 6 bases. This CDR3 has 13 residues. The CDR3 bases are TGTGCCAGCAGCTTGGCGGTCTCCTACGAGCAGTACTTC. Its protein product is CASSLAVSYEQYF.

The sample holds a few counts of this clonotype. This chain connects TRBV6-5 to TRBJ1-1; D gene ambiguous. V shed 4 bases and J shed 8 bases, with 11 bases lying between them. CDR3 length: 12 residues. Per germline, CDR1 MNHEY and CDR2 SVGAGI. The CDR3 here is CASSSSYSEAFF. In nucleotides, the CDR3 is TGTGCCAGCAGTTCCTCCTACAGCGAAGCTTTCTTT.

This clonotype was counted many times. For the CDR3, the DNA is TGCAGTGCTAGAGATCCGGGGGAGACTGAAGCTTTCTTT. Protein: CSARDPGETEAFF. The chain is built from TRBV20-1 and TRBJ1-1; D perhaps matches TRBD1 (5 bases). Germline V CDR1 and CDR2: DFQATT, SNEGSKA (reference sequence). The CDR3 loop spans 13 amino acids. The V and J ends lost 0 bases and 5 bases respectively, with 10 bases between them.

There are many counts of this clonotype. CDR3 region: CASSPGTSGETDTQYF. CDR3 coding DNA: TGTGCCAGCAGCCCCGGGACTAGCGGAGAGACAGATACGCAGTATTTT. This chain joins TRBV27 and TRBJ2-3; 11 bases agree with TRBD2. Germline V gives CDR1 MNHEY, CDR2 SMNVEV (reference sequence). This CDR3 comprises 16 residues. V trimming: 6 bases; J trimming: 3 bases; junction bases outside the gene matches: 8.

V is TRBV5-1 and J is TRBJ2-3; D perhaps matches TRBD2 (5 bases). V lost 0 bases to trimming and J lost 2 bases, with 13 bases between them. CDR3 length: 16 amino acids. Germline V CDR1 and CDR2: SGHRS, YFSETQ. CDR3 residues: CASSLASSAYTDTQYF. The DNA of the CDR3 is TGCGCCAGCAGCTTGGCCAGTAGCGCTTACACAGATACGCAGTATTTT. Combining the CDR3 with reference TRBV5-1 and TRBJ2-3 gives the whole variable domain KAGVTQTPRYLIKTRGQQVTLSCSPISGHRSVSWYQQTPGQGLQFLFEYFSETQRNKGNFPGRFSGRQFSNSRSEMNVSTLELGDSALYLCASSLASSAYTDTQYFGPGTRLTVL.

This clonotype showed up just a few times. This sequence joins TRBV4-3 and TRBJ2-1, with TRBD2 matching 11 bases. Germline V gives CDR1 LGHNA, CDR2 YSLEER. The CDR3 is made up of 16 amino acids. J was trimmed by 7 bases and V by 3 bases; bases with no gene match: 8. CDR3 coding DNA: TGCGCCAGCAGCCAGGATGCCAGGACTAGCGGGAATGAGCAGTTCTTC. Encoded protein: CASSQDARTSGNEQFF.

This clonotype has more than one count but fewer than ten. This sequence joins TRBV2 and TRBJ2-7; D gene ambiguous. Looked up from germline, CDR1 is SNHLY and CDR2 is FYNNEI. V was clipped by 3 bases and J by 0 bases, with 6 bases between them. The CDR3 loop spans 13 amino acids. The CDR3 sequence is CASSDRSSYEQYF. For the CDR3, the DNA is TGTGCCAGCAGTGACAGGAGCTCCTACGAGCAGTACTTC.